This T cell receptor (beta chain) originates from a study of blood T cell repertoires in COVID-19. The data were produced by immunoSEQ multiplex PCR, yet TCRdb's version contains in-frame clones alone and is incomplete. The sample yields over 200,000 clones, about 84% seen once. The sample was PBMCs or T cells enriched from blood (not recorded which). The TCR was taken from a man between 60 and 70 years old who had recovered from COVID-19.

CDR3 amino acids: CASSADRPSTDTQYF. The CDR3 DNA reads as TGTGCCAGCAGCGCGGACAGGCCAAGCACAGATACGCAGTATTTT. V gene TRBV27 combines with J gene TRBJ2-3; the match to TRBD1 covers 7 bases. CDR1 MNHEY and CDR2 SMNVEV come from the germline V gene (reference sequence). This CDR3 spans 15 amino acids. Losses at the gene ends were 6 bases for V and 0 bases for J; bases not matched to a gene: 6.